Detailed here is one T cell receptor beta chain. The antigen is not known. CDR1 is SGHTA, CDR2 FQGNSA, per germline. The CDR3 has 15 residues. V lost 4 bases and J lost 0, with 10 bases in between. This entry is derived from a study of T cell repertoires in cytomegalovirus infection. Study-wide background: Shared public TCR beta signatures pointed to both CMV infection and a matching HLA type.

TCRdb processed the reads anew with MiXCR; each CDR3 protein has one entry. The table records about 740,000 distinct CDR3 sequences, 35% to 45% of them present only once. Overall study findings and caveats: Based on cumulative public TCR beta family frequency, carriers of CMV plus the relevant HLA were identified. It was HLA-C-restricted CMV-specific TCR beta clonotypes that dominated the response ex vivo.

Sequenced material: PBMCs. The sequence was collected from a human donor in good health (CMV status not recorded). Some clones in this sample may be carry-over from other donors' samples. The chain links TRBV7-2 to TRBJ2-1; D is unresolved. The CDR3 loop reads CASSSARSSYNEQFF. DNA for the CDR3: TGTGCCAGCAGCTCCGCTCGGAGCTCCTACAATGAGCAGTTCTTC.